This TCR beta chain emerged from a study of human T cells and chemical hapten exposure. Looking at the study overall: Investigators sensitized around 2 cm by around 2 cm of upper inner arm skin with 2% DPC.

Whole-study findings and limits: DPC sensitization produced no change in TCRs with frequency above 1 in 1000.

TCRdb reanalysed the RACE reads using MiXCR and keeps one entry per CDR3 protein. The table shows around 380,000 distinct CDR3 sequences, with around 4.8% occurring only once. Time point described: patch test 1, 2 weeks after DPC sensitization. Treatment specified: therapeutic diphenylcyclopropenone sensitization with weekly scalp DPC. Patch tests were applied only after blood draws. The V end was cut by 4 bases, the J end by 7 bases, with 10 bases between. The germline V gene encodes CDR1 MNHEY and CDR2 SVGEGT. This CDR3 has 12 residues. This clonotype has only a few counts. Its antigen remains unknown.

This sample comprised whole blood, obtained in connection with sensitization to the hapten diphenylcyclopropenone (DPC). This sequence originates from a woman between 50 and 59 years old with alopecia areata. Some clones in this sample may be carry-over from other donors' samples. The chain combines TRBV6-2 or TRBV6-3 with TRBJ2-5; D remains unclear. The CDR3 DNA reads TGTGCCAGCAGTTTTGGGTTCGCGACCCAGTACTTC. Protein sequence: CASSFGFATQYF.